Below are 26 T cell receptor beta chains sequenced from a single sample in a study of early T cells in non-severe SARS-CoV-2 infection. TCRdb analysed the 5' RACE reads with MiXCR anew, one entry per CDR3 protein. The data hold around 60,000 distinct CDR3 sequences, with around 10% observed a single time. The sequences come from whole blood, collected at baseline. The receptors originated from an adult who was a healthcare worker with PCR-confirmed SARS-CoV-2 infection or an uninfected control (not recorded which).

The chain combines TRBV10-3 with TRBJ2-3; D not resolved. Germline V gene sequence: CDR1 ENHRY, CDR2 SYGVKD. The V end lost 8 bases, the J end lost 0 bases, and 9 bases lay between the germline ends. There are 13 residues in the CDR3. The CDR3 region is CAIGEGSTDTQYF. CDR3 in DNA: TGTGCCATCGGGGAAGGCAGCACAGATACGCAGTATTTT.

The chain employs TRBV7-8 and TRBJ2-7; 9 nucleotides match TRBD1. This CDR3 has 13 residues. The germline CDR1 and CDR2 sequences are SGHVS and FQNEAQ. Trimming cost V 5 bases and J 5 bases; bases outside gene matches: 4. The CDR3 loop reads CASSPRQGDEQYF. CDR3 DNA sequence: TGTGCCAGCAGCCCGAGACAGGGGGACGAGCAGTACTTC.

The chain recombines TRBV25-1 with TRBJ2-5; D remains ambiguous. The CDR3 is 15 amino acids. The V gene lost 1 base and the J gene lost 5 bases, with 14 bases spanning the gap. CDR1 MGHDK and CDR2 SYGVNS come from the germline V gene. The CDR3 reads CASSEFVGIAETQYF. The CDR3 bases are TGTGCCAGCAGTGAATTCGTGGGGATTGCGGAGACCCAGTACTTC.

The chain recombines TRBV7-2 with TRBJ2-7, with 8 bases identical to TRBD2. In germline, CDR1 is SGHTA, CDR2 FQGNSA. Trimming at V came to 4 bases and at J to 8 bases, leaving 4 bases not matched to a gene. CDR3 size: 12 residues. CDR3 DNA sequence: TGTGCCAGCAGCTATAGCGGGGAGAAGCAGTACTTC. Its translation is CASSYSGEKQYF.

This clonotype has a handful of counts. CDR3 residues: CASSESGGSATNEKLFF. The CDR3 nucleotides read TGTGCCAGCAGTGAGAGTGGGGGAAGTGCAACTAATGAAAAACTGTTTTTT. The chain employs TRBV25-1 and TRBJ1-4, with D possibly TRBD1 on 5 matching bases. V was cut by 3 bases and J by 0 bases, with 14 bases left in between. This CDR3 spans 17 amino acids. The germline V gene encodes CDR1 MGHDK and CDR2 SYGVNS.

The chain links TRBV6-5 to TRBJ2-6; the D gene is possibly TRBD2 (6 bases). CDR1 is MNHEY, CDR2 SVGAGI, per germline. The CDR3 totals 16 residues. The V end lost 8 bases, the J end lost 2 bases, and 16 bases lay between the germline ends. The CDR3 coding sequence is TGTGCCAGCCAGCGCGGGGAAGGAACTGGGGCCAACGTCCTGACTTTC. Translated, it gives CASQRGEGTGANVLTF.

There are many counts of this clonotype. The genes are TRBV7-9 and TRBJ1-2; TRBD1 matches 7 bases. This CDR3 has 16 amino acids. Germline V gene sequence: CDR1 SEHNR, CDR2 FQNEAQ (reference sequence). With 5 bases clipped from V and 5 bases from J, the junction kept 14 bases outside the gene matches. The CDR3 spells CASSNSGQPGNYGYTF. CDR3 nucleotide sequence: TGTGCCAGCAGCAACTCGGGACAGCCCGGGAATTATGGCTACACCTTC.

In this sample, this clonotype turned up many times. The chain is built from TRBV20-1 and TRBJ2-7; 7 positions match TRBD1. The trim removed 0 bases at V and 7 bases at J, leaving 12 bases unmatched. Germline assignment: CDR1 DFQATT and CDR2 SNEGSKA (reference sequence). The CDR3 sequence is 15 residues long. This chain's CDR3 is CSARDRDSLAIEQYF. The CDR3 DNA reads as TGCAGTGCTAGAGATCGGGACAGTCTGGCCATAGAGCAGTACTTC.

This clonotype has a handful of counts. The chain links TRBV6-5 to TRBJ1-2; TRBD1 matches at 7 bases. The CDR3 runs 15 residues. Per germline, CDR1 MNHEY and CDR2 SVGAGI. Trimming cost V 5 bases and J 4 bases; bases outside gene matches: 10. In nucleotides, the CDR3 is TGTGCCAGCAGTCTAGGGACAGTTGGGTCCTATGGCTACACCTTC. It translates to CASSLGTVGSYGYTF.

The sample holds many counts of this clonotype. This chain uses TRBV19 with TRBJ1-2; D not certain. Looked up from germline, CDR1 is LNHDA and CDR2 is SQIVND (reference sequence). This CDR3 comprises 13 residues. The germline V and J ends were trimmed by 3 bases and 3 bases, with 8 bases remaining between them. The chain's CDR3 is CASSIGGHYGYTF. CDR3 nucleotides: TGTGCCAGTAGTATTGGCGGACACTATGGCTACACCTTC.

This clonotype has ten or more counts. The chain couples TRBV5-4 to TRBJ2-1, with TRBD2 matching over 14 bases. Trimming removed 4 bases from V and 1 base from J; junction bases left unmatched: 7. The CDR3 is 18 residues long. Germline V gives CDR1 SGHNT, CDR2 YYREEE (reference sequence). The CDR3, as DNA: TGTGCCAGCAGCCGGGGACTAGCGGGGGCGGGATCCTACAATGAGCAGTTCTTC. It encodes CASSRGLAGAGSYNEQFF.

This clonotype was found a few times. The chain recombines TRBV7-3 with TRBJ1-2; D not certain. V lost 5 bases to trimming and J lost 4 bases, with 11 bases between them. Germline V gene data show CDR1 as SGHTA and CDR2 as FQGTGA. The CDR3 is 13 amino acids. The CDR3 sequence: CASSPMRGYGYTF. The CDR3 nucleotides read TGTGCCAGCAGCCCTATGCGGGGCTATGGCTACACCTTC.

This clonotype was counted between two and nine times. The CDR3 is CASSFLSPQETQYF. The DNA of the CDR3 is TGTGCCAGCAGCTTTCTCTCCCCCCAAGAGACCCAGTACTTC. The chain employs TRBV7-9 and TRBJ2-5, with unresolved D. There are 14 residues in the CDR3. Trimming removed 3 bases from V and 1 base from J, with 9 bases in between. Per germline, CDR1 SEHNR and CDR2 FQNEAQ (reference sequence).

At least ten counts were recorded for this clonotype. The CDR3, as DNA: TGTGCCAGCAGTTCCCCTCTAGTGAGCTCCTACAATGAGCAGTTCTTC. Translated: CASSSPLVSSYNEQFF. The gene calls are TRBV6-6 and TRBJ2-1; no reliable D call. Per the germline V gene, CDR1 is MNHNY and CDR2 is SVGAGI (reference sequence). The V end was cut by 4 bases, the J end by 0 bases, with 13 bases between. CDR3 size: 16 residues.

A remark on this clonotype: The DNA is omitted, as the CDR3 cannot be located on it reliably, and the CDR3 follows TCRdb's listing. The chain carries TRBV7-2 and TRBJ2-5; the table's D call, TRBD1, has no DNA check behind it. Germline CDR1 SGHTA, CDR2 FQGNSA. With termini counted, the CDR3 has 15 amino acids. The CDR3 reads CASSFRGRVWETQYF.

This clonotype was observed a handful of times. The J gene is TRBJ2-7, the V gene TRBV6-6; D not resolved. Looked up from germline, CDR1 is MNHNY and CDR2 is SVGAGI (reference sequence). The CDR3 runs 12 residues. Trimming left V 6 bases short and J 1 base short, with 7 bases between. DNA for the CDR3: TGTGCCAGCAGACGCATGTCCTACGAGCAGTACTTC. Protein sequence: CASRRMSYEQYF.

This clonotype was seen only a few times. The V call is TRBV20-1, the J call TRBJ1-2; D is uncertain. Trimming took off 3 bases at V and 8 bases at J, with 25 bases between the two ends. Germline V CDR1 and CDR2: DFQATT, SNEGSKA (reference sequence). The CDR3 sequence is 16 residues long. This CDR3 is CSASPIRWTQQQGYTF. The CDR3 DNA follows: TGCAGTGCTAGCCCCATCCGATGGACTCAACAGCAGGGCTACACCTTC.

This clonotype has more than one count but fewer than ten. The CDR3 spells CASSPWSSGNTIYF. In nucleotides, the CDR3 is TGTGCCAGCTCACCCTGGAGCTCTGGAAACACCATATATTTT. This chain uses TRBV18 with TRBJ1-3; no clear D gene. Germline V gene sequence: CDR1 KGHSH, CDR2 LQKENI. The V and J ends lost 3 bases and 0 bases respectively, with 6 bases between them. This CDR3 comprises 14 residues. The full variable domain, in which reference TRBV18 and TRBJ1-3 provide the parts outside the CDR3, is NAGVMQNPRHLVRRRGQEARLRCSPMKGHSHVYWYRQLPEEGLKFMVYLQKENIIDESGMPKERFSAEFPKEGPSILRIQQVVRGDSAAYFCASSPWSSGNTIYFGEGSWLTVV.

This clonotype was observed many times. The CDR3 here is CASLSFTANDYGYTF. Written as DNA, the CDR3 is TGTGCCAGCCTAAGCTTTACAGCTAATGACTATGGCTACACCTTC. The rearrangement joins TRBV19 to TRBJ1-2; D is unclear. The CDR3 spans 15 residues. The V end lost 9 bases, the J end lost 3 bases, and 20 bases lay between the germline ends. Germline values: CDR1 LNHDA, CDR2 SQIVND (reference sequence).

This sequence joins TRBV6-5 and TRBJ2-1; D possibly corresponds to TRBD1 (5 bases). This CDR3 is 13 amino acids long. The V gene lost 4 bases and the J gene lost 6 bases, with 10 bases spanning the gap. Germline CDR1 MNHEY, CDR2 SVGAGI. CDR3 in amino acids: CASSLVQGNEQFF. As DNA, the CDR3 is TGTGCCAGCAGTTTAGTGCAGGGCAATGAGCAGTTCTTC.

This clonotype was observed a few times. This chain links TRBV6-2 or TRBV6-3 with TRBJ2-7, with D perhaps being TRBD1 or TRBD2 (6 bases each). The germline V gene has CDR1 MNHEY and CDR2 SVGEGT. The CDR3 spans 15 residues. Trimming took off 7 bases at V and 6 bases at J, with 22 bases between the two ends. CDR3 sequence (DNA): TGTGCCAGCATTCGAACGGGGGCTCTCCTGGGCGAGCAGTACTTC. It is translated as CASIRTGALLGEQYF.

The genes are TRBV7-6 and TRBJ2-5; no clear D gene. The CDR3 covers 15 residues. The germline CDR1 and CDR2 sequences are SGHVS and FNYEAQ. Deletions cut 5 bases from V and 4 bases from J, with 17 bases between. CDR3 in amino acids: CASSLISRSAETQYF. The CDR3 DNA reads TGTGCCAGCAGCCTAATATCCAGGAGTGCAGAGACCCAGTACTTC.

This clonotype occurred a few times. This chain's CDR3 is CASSPGTGNEKLFF. The CDR3 DNA reads TGTGCCAGCAGCCCCGGGACAGGGAATGAAAAACTGTTTTTT. This sequence joins TRBV7-8 and TRBJ1-4; TRBD1 matches at 9 bases. The J segment lost 5 bases and the V segment lost 5 bases, leaving 3 bases of the junction unmatched. The CDR3 spans 14 residues. Germline V CDR1 and CDR2: SGHVS, FQNEAQ.

The chain recombines TRBV6-5 with TRBJ2-7, with 7 bases matching TRBD2. After removal of 3 bases from V and 4 bases from J, the junction contained 9 bases not matched to a gene. The CDR3 totals 15 residues. Germline CDR1 is MNHEY and CDR2 is SVGAGI. The CDR3 reads CASSYFGLVGYEQYF. The CDR3 coding sequence is TGTGCCAGCAGTTATTTCGGACTAGTTGGTTACGAGCAGTACTTC.

The CDR3 is CASSPRAAANEKLFF. As DNA, the CDR3 is TGTGCCAGCAGCCCTCGAGCGGCGGCTAATGAAAAACTGTTTTTT. The V gene is TRBV6-1, the J gene TRBJ1-4; no clear D. CDR1 and CDR2 (germline): MNHNS, SASEGT. Trimming left V 6 bases short and J 3 bases short, with 14 bases between. The CDR3 loop spans 15 amino acids.

Only a few counts were recorded for this clonotype. This sequence joins TRBV3-1 and TRBJ1-6; D gene ambiguous. In germline, CDR1 is LGHDT, CDR2 YNNKEL (reference sequence). The CDR3 contains 15 residues. V was trimmed by 3 bases and J by 8 bases, leaving 14 bases between them. The CDR3 DNA reads TGTGCCAGCAGCCACCTTCAAGGGATGGATTCACCCCTCCACTTT. This codes for CASSHLQGMDSPLHF.